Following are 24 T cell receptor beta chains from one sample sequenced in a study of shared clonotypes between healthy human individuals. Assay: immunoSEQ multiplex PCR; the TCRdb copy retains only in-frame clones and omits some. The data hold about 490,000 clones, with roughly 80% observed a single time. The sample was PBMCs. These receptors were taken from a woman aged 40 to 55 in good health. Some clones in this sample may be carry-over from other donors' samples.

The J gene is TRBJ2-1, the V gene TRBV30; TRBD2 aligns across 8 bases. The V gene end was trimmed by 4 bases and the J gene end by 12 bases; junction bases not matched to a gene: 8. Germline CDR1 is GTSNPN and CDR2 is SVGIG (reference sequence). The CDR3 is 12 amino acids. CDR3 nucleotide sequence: TGTGCCTGGAACCCGACTAGCGTGGGGCAGTTCTTC. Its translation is CAWNPTSVGQFF.

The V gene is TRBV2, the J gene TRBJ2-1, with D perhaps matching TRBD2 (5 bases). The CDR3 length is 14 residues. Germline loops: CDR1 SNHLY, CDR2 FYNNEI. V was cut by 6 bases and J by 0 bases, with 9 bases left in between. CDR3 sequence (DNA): TGTGCCAGCAGGAGGGAGAACTCCTACAATGAGCAGTTCTTC. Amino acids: CASRRENSYNEQFF. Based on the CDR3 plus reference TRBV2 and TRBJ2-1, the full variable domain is EPEVTQTPSHQVTQMGQEVILRCVPISNHLYFYWYRQILGQKVEFLVSFYNNEISEKSEIFDDQFSVERPDGSNFTLKIRSTKLEDSAMYFCASRRENSYNEQFFGPGTRLTVL.

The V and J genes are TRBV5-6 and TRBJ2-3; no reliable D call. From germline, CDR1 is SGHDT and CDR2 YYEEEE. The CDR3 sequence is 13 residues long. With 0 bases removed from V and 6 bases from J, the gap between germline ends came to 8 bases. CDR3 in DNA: TGTGCCAGCAGCTTGGCCTCCGGTGATACGCAGTATTTT. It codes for CASSLASGDTQYF. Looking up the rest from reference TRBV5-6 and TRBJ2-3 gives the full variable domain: DAGVTQSPTHLIKTRGQQVTLRCSPKSGHDTVSWYQQALGQGPQFIFQYYEEEERQRGNFPDRFSGHQFPNYSSELNVNALLLGDSALYLCASSLASGDTQYFGPGTRLTVL.

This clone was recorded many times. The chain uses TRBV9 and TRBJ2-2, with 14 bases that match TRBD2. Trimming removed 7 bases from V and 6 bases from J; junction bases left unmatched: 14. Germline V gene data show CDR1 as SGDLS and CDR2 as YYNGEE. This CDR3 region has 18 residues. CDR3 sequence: CASSGDRGLAGESGELFF. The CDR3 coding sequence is TGTGCCAGCTCCGGGGACAGGGGACTAGCGGGAGAGTCCGGGGAGCTGTTTTTT.

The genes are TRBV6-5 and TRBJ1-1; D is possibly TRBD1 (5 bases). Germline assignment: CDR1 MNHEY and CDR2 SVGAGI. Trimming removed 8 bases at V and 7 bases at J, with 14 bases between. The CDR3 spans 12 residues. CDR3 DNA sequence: TGTGCCAGCCTTGTAGGAGACAGTGAAGCTTTCTTT. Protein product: CASLVGDSEAFF.

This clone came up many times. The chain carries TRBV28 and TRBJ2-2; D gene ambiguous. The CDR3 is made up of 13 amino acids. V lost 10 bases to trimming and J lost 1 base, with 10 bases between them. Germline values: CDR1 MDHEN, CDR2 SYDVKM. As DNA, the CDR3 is TGTGCCACCGGACGGAGGAACACCGGGGAGCTGTTTTTT. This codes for CATGRRNTGELFF.

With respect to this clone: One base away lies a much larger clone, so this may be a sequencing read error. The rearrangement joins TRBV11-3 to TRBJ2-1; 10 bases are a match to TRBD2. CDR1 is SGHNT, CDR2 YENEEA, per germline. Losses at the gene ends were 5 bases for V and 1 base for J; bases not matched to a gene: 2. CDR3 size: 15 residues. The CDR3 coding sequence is TGTGCCAGCAGCCCACTAGCGGGATCCTACAATGAGCAGTTCTTC. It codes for CASSPLAGSYNEQFF.

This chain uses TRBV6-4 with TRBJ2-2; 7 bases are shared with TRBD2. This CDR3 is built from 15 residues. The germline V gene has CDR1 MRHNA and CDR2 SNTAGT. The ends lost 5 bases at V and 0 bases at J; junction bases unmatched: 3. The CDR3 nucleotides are TGTGCCAGCAGTCCACTAGCGTCGAACACCGGGGAGCTGTTTTTT. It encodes CASSPLASNTGELFF.

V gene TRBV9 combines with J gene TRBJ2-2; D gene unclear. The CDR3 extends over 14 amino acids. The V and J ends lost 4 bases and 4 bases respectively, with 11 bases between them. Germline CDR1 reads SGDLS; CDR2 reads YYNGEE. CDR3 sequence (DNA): TGTGCCAGCAGCTCCCAGATGGGCACCGGGGAGCTGTTTTTT. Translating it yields CASSSQMGTGELFF. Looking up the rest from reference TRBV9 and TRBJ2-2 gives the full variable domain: DSGVTQTPKHLITATGQRVTLRCSPRSGDLSVYWYQQSLDQGLQFLIQYYNGEERAKGNILERFSAQQFPDLHSELNLSSLELGDSALYFCASSSQMGTGELFFGEGSRLTVL.

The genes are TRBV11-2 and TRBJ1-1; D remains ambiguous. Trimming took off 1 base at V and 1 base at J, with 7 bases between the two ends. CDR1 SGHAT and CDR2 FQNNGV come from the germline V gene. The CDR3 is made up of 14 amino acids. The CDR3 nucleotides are TGTGCCAGCAGCTTAGGGTGGGAGAACACTGAAGCTTTCTTT. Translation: CASSLGWENTEAFF.

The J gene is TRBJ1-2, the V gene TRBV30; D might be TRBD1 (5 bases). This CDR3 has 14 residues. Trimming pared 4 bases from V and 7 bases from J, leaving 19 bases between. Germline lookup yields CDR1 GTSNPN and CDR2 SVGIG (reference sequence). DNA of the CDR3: TGTGCCTGGACCAAGTTCGGGGGGGAGGGTGGCTACACCTTC. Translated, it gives CAWTKFGGEGGYTF.

CDR3 residues: CASSPGVGRETQYF. Here the CDR3 DNA reads TGCGCCAGCAGCCCTGGTGTGGGTCGGGAGACCCAGTACTTC. The V and J genes are TRBV5-1 and TRBJ2-5; D is undetermined. The CDR3 sequence is 14 residues long. V lost 4 bases and J lost 5, with 15 bases in between. Per the germline V gene, CDR1 is SGHRS and CDR2 is YFSETQ.

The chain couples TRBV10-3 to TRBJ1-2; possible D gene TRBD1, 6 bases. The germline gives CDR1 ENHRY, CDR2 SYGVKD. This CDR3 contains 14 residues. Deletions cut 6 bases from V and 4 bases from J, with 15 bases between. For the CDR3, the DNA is TGTGCCATCAGCGCCGGGACACCTCTCTATGGCTACACCTTC. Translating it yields CAISAGTPLYGYTF.

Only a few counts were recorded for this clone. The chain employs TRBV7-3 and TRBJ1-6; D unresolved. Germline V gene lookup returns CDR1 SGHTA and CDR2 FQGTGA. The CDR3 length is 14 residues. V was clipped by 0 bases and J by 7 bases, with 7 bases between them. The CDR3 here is CASSLTPGNSPLHF. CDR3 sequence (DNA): TGTGCCAGCAGCTTAACACCAGGCAATTCACCCCTCCACTTT.

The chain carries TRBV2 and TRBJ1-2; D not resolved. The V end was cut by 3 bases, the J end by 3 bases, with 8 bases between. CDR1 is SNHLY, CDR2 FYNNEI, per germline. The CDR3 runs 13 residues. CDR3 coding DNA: TGTGCCAGCAGTGATCGCACATACTATGGCTACACCTTC. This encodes CASSDRTYYGYTF. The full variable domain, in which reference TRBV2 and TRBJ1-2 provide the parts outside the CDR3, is EPEVTQTPSHQVTQMGQEVILRCVPISNHLYFYWYRQILGQKVEFLVSFYNNEISEKSEIFDDQFSVERPDGSNFTLKIRSTKLEDSAMYFCASSDRTYYGYTFGSGTRLTVV.

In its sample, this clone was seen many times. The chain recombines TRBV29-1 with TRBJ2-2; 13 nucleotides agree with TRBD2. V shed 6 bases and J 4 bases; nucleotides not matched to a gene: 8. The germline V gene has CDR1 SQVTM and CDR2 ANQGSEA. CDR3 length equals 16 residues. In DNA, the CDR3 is TGCAGCGTCCCCAGGACTAGCGGGAGCTCCACCGGGGAGCTGTTTTTT. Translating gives CSVPRTSGSSTGELFF.

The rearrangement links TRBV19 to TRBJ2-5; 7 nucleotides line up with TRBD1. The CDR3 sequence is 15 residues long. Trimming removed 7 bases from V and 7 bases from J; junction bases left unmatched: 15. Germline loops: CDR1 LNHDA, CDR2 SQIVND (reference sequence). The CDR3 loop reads CASIVQTGLFGTQYF. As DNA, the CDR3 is TGTGCCAGTATTGTGCAGACAGGGCTCTTCGGGACCCAGTACTTC.

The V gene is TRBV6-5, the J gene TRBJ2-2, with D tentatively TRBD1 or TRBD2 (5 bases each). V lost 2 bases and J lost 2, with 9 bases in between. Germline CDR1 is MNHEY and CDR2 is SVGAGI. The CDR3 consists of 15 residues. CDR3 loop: CASSYRGVNTGELFF. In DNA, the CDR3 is TGTGCCAGCAGTTACAGGGGAGTAAACACCGGGGAGCTGTTTTTT.

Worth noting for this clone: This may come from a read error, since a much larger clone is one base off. The CDR3 sequence is CASSTTRTRSYGQYF. DNA for the CDR3: TGTGCCAGCAGCACGACCCGGACACGGAGCTACGGGCAGTACTTC. The chain links TRBV5-4 to TRBJ2-7; D may be TRBD1 (5 bases). The CDR3 has 15 residues. Germline V gene sequence: CDR1 SGHNT, CDR2 YYREEE (reference sequence).

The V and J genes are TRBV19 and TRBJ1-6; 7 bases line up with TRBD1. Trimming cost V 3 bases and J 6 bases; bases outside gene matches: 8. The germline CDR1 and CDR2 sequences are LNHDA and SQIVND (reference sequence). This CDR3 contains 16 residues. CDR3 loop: CASSMGQLSVNSPLHF. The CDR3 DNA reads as TGTGCCAGTAGTATGGGACAGCTCTCTGTTAATTCACCCCTCCACTTT.

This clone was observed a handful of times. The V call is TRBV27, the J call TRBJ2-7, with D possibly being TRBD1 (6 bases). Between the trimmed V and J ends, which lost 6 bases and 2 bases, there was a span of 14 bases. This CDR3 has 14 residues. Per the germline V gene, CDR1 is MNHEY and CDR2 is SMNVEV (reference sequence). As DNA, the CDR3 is TGTGCCAGCAGCCAGGGGACCTTTCCCTACGAGCAGTACTTC. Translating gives CASSQGTFPYEQYF.

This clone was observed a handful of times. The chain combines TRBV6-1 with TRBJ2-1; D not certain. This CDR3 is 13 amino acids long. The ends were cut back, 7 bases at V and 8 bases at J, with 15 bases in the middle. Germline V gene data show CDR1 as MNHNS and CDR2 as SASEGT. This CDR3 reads CASTKNLVHEQFF. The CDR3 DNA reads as TGTGCCAGCACCAAAAACCTTGTGCATGAGCAGTTCTTC.

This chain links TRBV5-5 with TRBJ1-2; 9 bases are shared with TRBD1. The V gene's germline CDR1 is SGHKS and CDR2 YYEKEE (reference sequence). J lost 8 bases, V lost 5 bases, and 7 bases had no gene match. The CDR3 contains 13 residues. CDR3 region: CASRQQGAEGYTF. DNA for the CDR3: TGTGCCAGCAGACAACAGGGGGCCGAGGGCTACACCTTC.

The CDR3 DNA follows: TGTGCCAGCAGTCCCCAGGGACTAGCGGGTTACGAGCAGTACTTC. This codes for CASSPQGLAGYEQYF. The chain employs TRBV28 and TRBJ2-7; 12 bases match TRBD2. Germline CDR1 MDHEN, CDR2 SYDVKM. V shed 5 bases, J shed 4 bases, and the junction held 6 bases outside the gene matches. There are 15 residues in the CDR3.